This TCR beta chain was retrieved from a study of shared clonotypes between healthy human individuals. The CDR3 extends over 13 amino acids. Germline CDR1 SGHTA, CDR2 FQGNSA. Trimming pared 1 base from V and 6 bases from J, leaving 10 bases between. Libraries were prepared by immunoSEQ multiplex PCR; TCRdb keeps only in-frame clonotypes and omits some of them. The profile shows 2.3 million or so clones, 85% to 95% of them singletons. Material: naive CD4+ T cells from PBMCs. The sample's subset: CD45RA+ positively selected. The chain combines TRBV7-2 with TRBJ2-7; perhaps TRBD1 as D (5 bases). The receptor was isolated from a man between 18 and 35 years old in good health. Some clones in this sample may be carry-over from other donors' samples. Here the CDR3 reads CASSLVQGSEQYF. The DNA for the CDR3 is TGTGCCAGCAGCTTAGTGCAGGGCAGCGAGCAGTACTTC.